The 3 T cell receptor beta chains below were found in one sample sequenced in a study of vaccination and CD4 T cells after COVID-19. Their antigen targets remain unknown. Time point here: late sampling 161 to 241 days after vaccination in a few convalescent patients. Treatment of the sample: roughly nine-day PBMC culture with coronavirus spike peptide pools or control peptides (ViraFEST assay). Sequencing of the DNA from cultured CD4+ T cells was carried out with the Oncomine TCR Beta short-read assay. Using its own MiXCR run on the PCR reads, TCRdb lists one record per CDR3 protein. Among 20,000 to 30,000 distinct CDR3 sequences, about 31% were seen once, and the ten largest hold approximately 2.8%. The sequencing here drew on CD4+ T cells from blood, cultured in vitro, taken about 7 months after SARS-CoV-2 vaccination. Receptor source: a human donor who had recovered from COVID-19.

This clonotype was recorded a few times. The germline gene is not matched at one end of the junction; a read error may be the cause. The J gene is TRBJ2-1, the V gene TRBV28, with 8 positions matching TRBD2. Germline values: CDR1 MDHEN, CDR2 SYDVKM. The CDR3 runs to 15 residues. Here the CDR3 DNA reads TGTGCCAGCAGTTTATATACTAGCGGATACAAAGAGCAGTTCTTC. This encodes CASSLYTSGYKEQFF.

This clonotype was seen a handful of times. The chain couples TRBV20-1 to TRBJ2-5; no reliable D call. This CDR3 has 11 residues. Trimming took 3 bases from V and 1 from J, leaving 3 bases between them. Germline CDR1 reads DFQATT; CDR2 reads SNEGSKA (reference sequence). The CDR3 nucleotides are TGCAGTGCTAGGCTCCAAGAGACCCAGTACTTC. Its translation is CSARLQETQYF.

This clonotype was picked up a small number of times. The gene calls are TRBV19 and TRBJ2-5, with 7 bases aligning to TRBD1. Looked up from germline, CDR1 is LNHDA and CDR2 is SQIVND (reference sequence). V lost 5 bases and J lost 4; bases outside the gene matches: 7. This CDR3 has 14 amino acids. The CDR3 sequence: CASSPSGTAETQYF. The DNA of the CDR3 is TGTGCCAGTAGTCCCTCCGGGACAGCAGAGACCCAGTACTTC. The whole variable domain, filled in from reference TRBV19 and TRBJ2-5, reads DGGITQSPKYLFRKEGQNVTLSCEQNLNHDAMYWYRQDPGQGLRLIYYSQIVNDFQKGDIAEGYSVSREKKESFPLTVTSAQKNPTAFYLCASSPSGTAETQYFGPGTRLLVL.